This entry describes one TCR beta chain. Its antigen is still unknown. The DNA ends 3 residues before the CDR3 does, and the rest of the CDR3 is filled in from the germline J gene. Sequencing was performed with immunoSEQ multiplex PCR; in TCRdb, only in-frame clones are kept and a portion is missing. This sample carries under 50,000 clones, with about 0.97% going to the ten biggest clones. The data are from a study of T cells in women clearing cervical HPV infection. Across the whole study: Blood came at first lesion visit for cases, post-clearance for controls.

There are 15 residues in the CDR3. Trimming removed 0 bases from V and 4 bases from J, with 10 bases in between. Germline CDR1 is MNHNS and CDR2 is SASEGT. Study observations and caveats: CIN3+ cases had significantly higher TCR repertoire richness than controls, but evenness did not differ.

This sequence joins TRBV6-1 and TRBJ1-3; the D is unclear. The TCR was taken from a woman aged 18 to 75 with a cervical HPV16 infection that either progressed to CIN3+ or cleared (not recorded which). The sample taken for sequencing was blood buffy coat. Incomplete CDR3 DNA: TGTGCCAGCAGTGAAGCTCCAACGGGGGGAAACACC. Its protein is CASSEAPTGGNT. In full, the CDR3 is CASSEAPTGGNTIYF.